Here is one T cell receptor beta chain with its context. The data belong to a study of human T cells and chemical hapten exposure. In the study overall: Patients, predominantly female, presented with alopecia areata, totalis or universalis.

Regarding time point: patch test 2, 6 weeks after DPC sensitization. The treatment: therapeutic diphenylcyclopropenone sensitization with weekly scalp DPC. CDR3 size: 13 residues. CDR1 is MNHNY and CDR2 is SVGAGI in the germline V gene (reference sequence). V was shortened by 8 bases and J by 5 bases, with 13 bases between the two germline ends. TCRdb reprocessed the RACE reads via MiXCR and lists one record per CDR3 protein. This sample has some 150,000 distinct CDR3 sequences, with roughly 12% found just once. The V and J genes are TRBV6-6 and TRBJ1-5; D gene unclear. Sequencing used whole blood, obtained in connection with sensitization to the hapten diphenylcyclopropenone (DPC). The sequence derives from a woman between 50 and 59 years old with alopecia areata. Some clones in this sample may be carry-over from other donors' samples. CDR3 region: CASLKQNDQPQHF. In nucleotides, the CDR3 is TGTGCCAGCTTAAAGCAAAACGATCAGCCCCAGCATTTT.